This TCR beta chain was sequenced during a study of metastatic and nonmetastatic thyroid tumors. Across the whole study: Comparative analysis of repertoires was undertaken across blood and tumor or nodule tissue obtained from malignant and benign thyroid patients. General study points: Reportedly, malignant thyroid tumors had significantly higher TCR beta diversity than benign nodules, in blood and tumor.

No patient had received any treatment before thyroid surgery. The V gene lost 3 bases and the J gene lost 2 bases, with 7 bases spanning the gap. The CDR3 is 13 residues long. The germline CDR1 and CDR2 sequences are MDHEN and SYDVKM. This clone was recorded at least ten times. Its matching antigen is unknown. Other DNA sequences in this specimen translate into the identical CDR3. From the PCR reads, TCRdb re-called clones with MiXCR. Of approximately 41,000 clones in the sample, 28% were seen once. Source material: blood. V is TRBV28 and J is TRBJ1-2, with no clear D. This TCR derives from a male donor with papillary thyroid cancer or a benign thyroid nodule (not recorded which). Some clones in this sample may be carry-over from other donors' samples. CDR3 residues: CASSLRGNYGYTF. The CDR3 DNA sequence: TGTGCCAGCAGTTTGAGAGGAAACTATGGCTACACCTTC.